Shown below are 30 T cell receptor beta chains from a single sample sequenced in a study of blood T cell repertoires in COVID-19. TCRdb's table, derived via immunoSEQ multiplex PCR, lists solely in-frame clones and lacks some. The table has approximately 89,000 clones, around 96% seen once. The sample comprised peripheral blood. These receptors were taken from a human donor with active COVID-19. The donor label of this sample is uncertain.

The CDR3 sequence is CASSLGQTATGELFF. The CDR3, as DNA: TGCGCCAGCTCCCTGGGACAGACTGCAACCGGGGAGCTGTTTTTT. The chain couples TRBV5-1 to TRBJ2-2; 7 nucleotides align to TRBD1. This CDR3 contains 15 residues. From germline, CDR1 is SGHRS and CDR2 YFSETQ. Trimming cost V 7 bases and J 5 bases; bases outside gene matches: 11. The full variable domain, completed using reference TRBV5-1 and TRBJ2-2, is KAGVTQTPRYLIKTRGQQVTLSCSPISGHRSVSWYQQTPGQGLQFLFEYFSETQRNKGNFPGRFSGRQFSNSRSEMNVSTLELGDSALYLCASSLGQTATGELFFGEGSRLTVL.

This clone was picked up one time. CDR3: CASSIFRTGRGTDTQYF. DNA of the CDR3: TGTGCCAGTAGTATATTCCGGACTGGTCGGGGCACAGATACGCAGTATTTT. V and J are TRBV19 and TRBJ2-3, with D possibly matching TRBD2 (5 bases). This CDR3 contains 17 residues. Germline V lookup: CDR1 LNHDA, CDR2 SQIVND (reference sequence). V shed 2 bases and J shed 1 base, with 16 bases lying between them.

J is TRBJ2-3 and V is TRBV7-2; 9 nucleotides align to TRBD2. Looked up from germline, CDR1 is SGHTA and CDR2 is FQGNSA. The CDR3 contains 15 residues. The V segment lost 5 bases and the J segment 5 bases; nucleotides outside the gene matches: 8. In DNA form, the CDR3 reads TGTGCCAGCAGCCCACGGACTAGCGCGGGAGATACGCAGTATTTT. Its translation: CASSPRTSAGDTQYF.

The genes are TRBV5-1 and TRBJ2-7; the match to TRBD2 covers 7 bases. Germline V lookup: CDR1 SGHRS, CDR2 YFSETQ. V gave up 3 bases and J gave up 2 bases; unmatched junction bases: 8. CDR3 length: 15 residues. CDR3 sequence reads: CASSSAGTTPYEQYF. The CDR3 nucleotides are TGCGCCAGCAGCTCAGCCGGGACTACCCCCTACGAGCAGTACTTC.

The genes are TRBV4-3 and TRBJ2-2, with 11 bases lining up with TRBD2. Germline CDR1 LGHNA, CDR2 YSLEER. This CDR3 has 15 residues. The ends lost 7 bases at V and 7 bases at J; junction bases unmatched: 8. The CDR3 DNA sequence: TGCGCCAGCAATAGACTAGCGGGAATGAACGGGGAGCTGTTTTTT. This encodes CASNRLAGMNGELFF.

This clone was observed a single time. For the CDR3, the DNA is TGTGCCAGTAGTATTGGCACAAGAGCGGAATCACCCCTCCACTTT. The encoded protein is CASSIGTRAESPLHF. The J gene is TRBJ1-6, the V gene TRBV19; D is ambiguous. Trimming pared 3 bases from V and 10 bases from J, leaving 16 bases between. CDR3 length: 15 residues. Germline lookup yields CDR1 LNHDA and CDR2 SQIVND (reference sequence).

This sequence joins TRBV5-1 and TRBJ1-1; 9 positions match TRBD1. Germline V gene lookup returns CDR1 SGHRS and CDR2 YFSETQ. J lost 1 base, V lost 1 base, and 5 bases had no gene match. The CDR3 is 16 residues long. The CDR3, as DNA: TGCGCCAGCAGCTTGAGTGCGACAGGGGGGAACACTGAAGCTTTCTTT. This encodes CASSLSATGGNTEAFF.

The chain carries TRBV19 and TRBJ1-1, with TRBD1 matching 11 bases. The CDR3 consists of 14 residues. Germline-derived CDR1 and CDR2 are LNHDA and SQIVND (reference sequence). The trim removed 5 bases at V and 4 bases at J, leaving 3 bases unmatched. The CDR3 region has the DNA TGTGCCAGTAGTTCTGGGACAGGGGGCACTGAAGCTTTCTTT. It translates to CASSSGTGGTEAFF.

The V and J genes are TRBV5-6 and TRBJ2-5, with D possibly TRBD1 on 5 matching bases. Germline CDR1 SGHDT, CDR2 YYEEEE. There are 13 residues in the CDR3. V lost 6 bases to trimming and J lost 1 base, with 10 bases between them. The CDR3 bases are TGTGCCAGCAAGAAGGACACCCAAGAGACCCAGTACTTC. Encoded protein: CASKKDTQETQYF. Based on the CDR3 plus reference TRBV5-6 and TRBJ2-5, the full variable domain is DAGVTQSPTHLIKTRGQQVTLRCSPKSGHDTVSWYQQALGQGPQFIFQYYEEEERQRGNFPDRFSGHQFPNYSSELNVNALLLGDSALYLCASKKDTQETQYFGPGTRLLVL.

The chain recombines TRBV18 with TRBJ1-2; 8 bases align to TRBD1. In germline, CDR1 is KGHSH, CDR2 LQKENI. J lost 2 bases, V lost 5 bases, and 4 bases had no gene match. CDR3 size: 14 residues. The CDR3 DNA follows: TGTGCCAGCTCATTAGGACAGGGAAACTATGGCTACACCTTC. Translated: CASSLGQGNYGYTF.

CDR3 residues: CASSRTSRAIAKNIQYF. CDR3 nucleotides: TGTGCCAGCAGTAGGACTAGCCGGGCAATAGCCAAAAACATTCAGTACTTC. This chain uses TRBV5-4 with TRBJ2-4; the match to TRBD2 covers 8 bases. Germline values: CDR1 SGHNT, CDR2 YYREEE (reference sequence). Trimming took 5 bases from V and 0 from J; bases not matched to a gene: 10. This CDR3 contains 17 residues. Complete variable domain (other parts from reference TRBV5-4 and TRBJ2-4): ETGVTQSPTHLIKTRGQQVTLRCSSQSGHNTVSWYQQALGQGPQFIFQYYREEENGRGNFPPRFSGLQFPNYSSELNVNALELDDSALYLCASSRTSRAIAKNIQYFGAGTRLSVL.

This chain links TRBV5-1 with TRBJ2-5; a possible D gene is TRBD1 (6 bases). Germline V gene data show CDR1 as SGHRS and CDR2 as YFSETQ. The CDR3 spans 14 residues. V lost 2 bases, J lost 5 bases, and 13 bases lay in between. The CDR3 nucleotides are TGCGCCAGCAGCTTATTAAGGGGGTCGGAGACCCAGTACTTC. Its protein is CASSLLRGSETQYF.

This chain uses TRBV19 with TRBJ2-7, with 7 bases that match TRBD1. The CDR3 totals 13 residues. The ends lost 8 bases at V and 3 bases at J; junction bases unmatched: 7. Germline-derived CDR1 and CDR2 are LNHDA and SQIVND (reference sequence). The CDR3: CASRFGTDYEQYF. The DNA for the CDR3 is TGTGCCAGTCGATTCGGGACAGACTACGAGCAGTACTTC.

The chain is built from TRBV29-1 and TRBJ2-7; 8 bases map to TRBD1. Germline CDR1 reads SQVTM; CDR2 reads ANQGSEA. J lost 1 base, V lost 6 bases, and 14 bases had no gene match. The CDR3 sequence is 16 residues long. The CDR3 loop reads CSVGGQTGAESYEQYF. The DNA for the CDR3 is TGCAGCGTCGGCGGCCAGACAGGGGCAGAATCCTACGAGCAGTACTTC.

This clone was recorded only once. CDR3 DNA: TGTGCCAGCACTCGACAGGGGGTGGGCTACGAGCAGTACTTC. This codes for CASTRQGVGYEQYF. The J gene is TRBJ2-7, the V gene TRBV28, with 9 positions matching TRBD1. CDR1 is MDHEN, CDR2 SYDVKM, per germline. V lost 7 bases, J lost 3 bases, and 7 bases stayed unmatched. The CDR3 extends over 14 amino acids.

CDR3 nucleotide sequence: TGTGCCAGCAGCCCCGGGACAGGAGAACGACAGCCCCAGCATTTT. Translation: CASSPGTGERQPQHF. The chain combines TRBV7-9 with TRBJ1-5, with 8 bases lining up with TRBD1. Germline-derived CDR1 and CDR2 are SEHNR and FQNEAQ (reference sequence). V shed 5 bases and J 7 bases; nucleotides not matched to a gene: 10. The CDR3 is 15 amino acids.

J is TRBJ2-2 and V is TRBV28; the D gene is possibly TRBD1 (6 bases). The CDR3 extends over 17 amino acids. CDR1 is MDHEN, CDR2 SYDVKM, per germline. V was pared by 0 bases and J by 0 bases, with 11 bases between. The CDR3 region has the DNA TGTGCCAGCAGTTTATGGGCCGGGACATCGAACACCGGGGAGCTGTTTTTT. Protein product: CASSLWAGTSNTGELFF.

The rearrangement uses TRBV5-6 and TRBJ2-1; tentative D call: TRBD1 (5 bases). CDR1 and CDR2 (germline): SGHDT, YYEEEE. V lost 0 bases to trimming and J lost 7 bases, with 11 bases between them. The CDR3 loop spans 14 amino acids. CDR3 bases: TGTGCCAGCAGCTTGGTGCGACAGTCAAATGAGCAGTTCTTC. Translating gives CASSLVRQSNEQFF.

The chain couples TRBV10-3 to TRBJ2-1; 8 nucleotides agree with TRBD1. The CDR3 consists of 12 residues. Losses at the gene ends were 10 bases for V and 10 bases for J; bases not matched to a gene: 9. Germline CDR1 and CDR2: ENHRY and SYGVKD. The chain's CDR3 is CATETGVREQFF. CDR3 DNA: TGTGCCACCGAGACAGGGGTCCGCGAGCAGTTCTTC.

This clone was picked up one time. The genes are TRBV5-4 and TRBJ1-6, with 10 bases lining up with TRBD1. J lost 9 bases, V lost 4 bases, and 19 bases had no gene match. Germline lookup yields CDR1 SGHNT and CDR2 YYREEE (reference sequence). This CDR3 contains 19 residues. Here the CDR3 reads CASSPQTGTGEVLGSPLHF. For the CDR3, the DNA is TGTGCCAGCAGCCCCCAGACGGGGACAGGGGAAGTTTTAGGTTCACCCCTCCACTTT.

The rearrangement uses TRBV5-1 and TRBJ2-1; maybe TRBD1 (6 bases). V dropped 6 bases and J dropped 8 bases, with 15 bases sitting between them. CDR1 and CDR2 (germline): SGHRS, YFSETQ. The CDR3 is 13 residues long. CDR3: CASNRDRVYEQFF. In nucleotides, the CDR3 is TGCGCCAGCAACAGGGATCGGGTGTATGAGCAGTTCTTC.

The chain recombines TRBV3-1 (or the pseudogene TRBV3-2) with TRBJ1-3; no firm D call. From germline, CDR1 is LGHDT and CDR2 YNNKEL (reference sequence). This CDR3 spans 14 amino acids. V lost 5 bases and J 0 bases, leaving 8 bases between the germline ends. This CDR3 is CASSTPYSGNTIYF. The DNA of the CDR3 is TGTGCCAGCAGCACTCCATACTCTGGAAACACCATATATTTT.

The chain joins TRBV3-1 (or the pseudogene TRBV3-2) to TRBJ2-2; a weak D match, TRBD2 (6 bases). Trimming took 3 bases from V and 2 from J, leaving 7 bases between them. Germline loops: CDR1 LGHDT, CDR2 YNNKEL (reference sequence). The CDR3 is made up of 14 amino acids. CDR3 bases: TGTGCCAGCAGCCAGGCGGGAAACACCGGGGAGCTGTTTTTT. This encodes CASSQAGNTGELFF.

This CDR3 reads CASSLGGNSYNEQFF. As DNA, the CDR3 is TGTGCCAGCAGTTTAGGCGGGAACTCCTACAATGAGCAGTTCTTC. The chain combines TRBV28 with TRBJ2-1; perhaps TRBD2 as D (6 bases). Deletions cut 2 bases from V and 0 bases from J, with 8 bases between. The CDR3 extends over 15 amino acids. Germline V CDR1 and CDR2: MDHEN, SYDVKM.

This clone came up once. The chain uses TRBV5-1 and TRBJ2-3, with 7 bases lining up with TRBD2. CDR3 size: 13 residues. CDR1 and CDR2 (germline): SGHRS, YFSETQ. Losses at the gene ends were 6 bases for V and 2 bases for J; bases not matched to a gene: 3. CDR3: CASTAGNTDTQYF. The CDR3 DNA sequence: TGCGCCAGCACAGCGGGAAACACAGATACGCAGTATTTT.

This clone showed up just once. The chain has TRBV18 and TRBJ2-7, with 7 bases that match TRBD1. CDR1 and CDR2 from the germline V gene are KGHSH and LQKENI. The J segment lost 7 bases and the V segment lost 3 bases, leaving 12 bases of the junction unmatched. The CDR3 is made up of 15 amino acids. CDR3 in amino acids: CASSPPGQRLWEQYF. The CDR3 bases are TGTGCCAGCTCACCCCCGGGACAGCGCTTATGGGAGCAGTACTTC.

This chain connects TRBV4-3 to TRBJ2-5, with TRBD1 as a possible D gene (6 bases). CDR1 is LGHNA and CDR2 is YSLEER in the germline V gene. Trimming stripped 5 bases from V and 2 bases from J, with 9 bases between. This CDR3 contains 13 residues. CDR3 residues: CASSSTGQETQYF. CDR3 sequence (DNA): TGCGCCAGCAGCTCGACAGGACAAGAGACCCAGTACTTC.

This clone has a single count. This rearrangement joins TRBV6-5 to TRBJ1-5; tentative D call: TRBD1 (6 bases). CDR1 MNHEY and CDR2 SVGAGI come from the germline V gene. Trimming removed 7 bases from V and 4 bases from J, with 8 bases in between. The CDR3 totals 12 residues. The DNA of the CDR3 is TGTGCCAGCACTACAGGGAATCAGCCCCAGCATTTT. It codes for CASTTGNQPQHF.

The CDR3 nucleotides read TGCGCCAGCAGCCAAGGTTTCAGGGAGGCGGGTCAGCCCCAGCATTTT. Its translation: CASSQGFREAGQPQHF. This chain connects TRBV4-1 to TRBJ1-5, with a possible D match to TRBD1 (5 bases). V lost 1 base to trimming and J lost 6 bases, with 16 bases between them. Germline-derived CDR1 and CDR2 are MGHRA and YSYEKL. This CDR3 comprises 16 residues.

The chain uses TRBV14 and TRBJ1-2; 7 bases match TRBD1. The CDR3 has 14 residues. Germline V gene lookup returns CDR1 SGHDN and CDR2 FVKESK. Trimming removed 2 bases from V and 6 bases from J; junction bases left unmatched: 6. The CDR3 here is CASSQNRGLDGYTF. In DNA, the CDR3 is TGTGCCAGCAGCCAAAATAGGGGGCTGGATGGCTACACCTTC.